This TCR beta chain was sequenced during a study of regulatory T cells in long-lasting Graves disease. Study overall: With positive TSH receptor antibodies and over 5 years of antithyroid drugs, Graves' disease was considered persistent.

Building of the TCR beta libraries involved iRepertoire HTBI primers and Arm-PCR of CDR3 regions. Using its own MiXCR run on the multiplex PCR reads, TCRdb lists one record per CDR3 protein. The sample consists of 600,000 to 850,000 distinct CDR3 sequences, 25% to 30% of them appearing once. This CDR3 is 14 amino acids long. Trimming at V came to 6 bases and at J to 5 bases, leaving 10 bases not matched to a gene. This clonotype was seen a handful of times. Its antigen is still unknown. Study outcomes and limitations: Persistent disease favored TRBV28, TRBJ1-2 and TRBJ2-5.

Documented time point: persistent/refractory GD, antithyroid drugs over 5 years with positive TRAb. The authors made the TCR library using RNA they extracted from PBMCs. American Thyroid Association guidelines defined Graves' disease diagnosis. V usage is TRBV12-3 or TRBV12-4 and J usage is TRBJ2-7; 7 bases are shared with TRBD2. The clonotype was recovered from a female donor with Graves disease. This specimen was peripheral blood mononuclear cells (PBMCs), taken when the disease was refractory, from a patient treated with antithyroid drugs. The CDR3 loop is CASSVAGEIHEQYF. For the CDR3, the DNA is TGTGCCAGCAGCGTGGCGGGAGAAATCCACGAGCAGTACTTC.